These T cell receptor beta chains were read from a single sample in a study of T cell repertoires in cytomegalovirus infection. TCRdb independently ran MiXCR on the reads; one entry per CDR3 protein. The sample lists approximately 260,000 distinct CDR3 sequences; about 15% were seen once. Sequenced input: CD8+ T cells from PBMCs. The receptors stem from a human donor in good health (CMV status not recorded). Some clones in this sample may be carry-over from other donors' samples. CDR3s include the opening cysteine and the closing phenylalanine or tryptophan. A D gene is named only where the DNA matches it firmly. Expanded clones get a size class; other rows say once, few or many, or leave the size out.

>TRBV7-6|few|TRBJ2-1|TRBD1
CASSTPVGQSVNEQFF
TGTGCCAGCAGCACCCCTGTGGGACAGTCGGTCAATGAGCAGTTCTTC
>TRBV7-6|many|TRBJ1-1|-
CASSPAVSRDWNTEAFF
TGTGCCAGCAGCCCAGCCGTCAGCAGAGATTGGAACACTGAAGCTTTCTTT
>TRBV25-1|few|TRBJ2-1|-
CASRGGPTASNEQFF
TGTGCCAGCAGAGGAGGCCCCACGGCTTCCAATGAGCAGTTCTTC
>TRBV5-1|few|TRBJ2-1|-
CASSLSGKMNEQFF
TGCGCCAGCAGCTTGAGTGGGAAGATGAATGAGCAGTTCTTC
>TRBV7-2|many|TRBJ2-3|TRBD2
CASRPIAGGYTDTQYF
TGTGCCAGCAGACCGATAGCGGGGGGCTACACAGATACGCAGTATTTT
>TRBV11-2|many|TRBJ2-7|TRBD1
CASSLDLTGQLTYEQYF
TGTGCCAGCAGCCTAGATCTGACGGGACAGCTTACCTACGAGCAGTACTTC
>TRBV25-1|-|TRBJ1-1|-
CASSEAENTEAFF
TGTGCCAGCAGTGAAGCAGAGAACACTGAAGCTTTCTTT
>TRBV28|-|TRBJ2-5|-
CASARSGYQETQYF
TGTGCCAGCGCCCGAAGCGGGTACCAAGAGACCCAGTACTTC
>TRBV18|-|TRBJ1-4|-
CASSPEGALSEKLFF
TGTGCCAGCTCACCGGAAGGGGCCTTAAGTGAAAAACTGTTTTTT
>TRBV7-3|-|TRBJ2-1|-
CASSLYEGPPYNEQFF
TGTGCCAGCAGCTTATATGAGGGGCCCCCGTACAATGAGCAGTTCTTC
>TRBV6-5|-|TRBJ2-1|-
CASSYGGEKRPYNEQFF
TGTGCCAGCAGTTACGGGGGAGAGAAGCGGCCCTACAATGAGCAGTTCTTC
>TRBV30|few|TRBJ1-3|TRBD1
CAWSVAPTGTTTFSGNTIYF
TGTGCCTGGAGTGTGGCCCCGACAGGGACGACTACTTTCTCTGGAAACACCATATATTTT
>TRBV7-9|few|TRBJ2-7|-
CASSLRFNDEQYF
TGTGCCAGCAGCTTGCGATTCAACGACGAGCAGTACTTC
>TRBV2|-|TRBJ2-7|TRBD2
CASSVGTSGVSEQYF
TGTGCCAGCAGTGTCGGGACTAGCGGGGTTAGCGAGCAGTACTTC
>TRBV14|-|TRBJ2-1|-
CASSQGGASYNEQFF
TGTGCCAGCAGCCAAGGCGGGGCCTCCTACAATGAGCAGTTCTTC
>TRBV12-3/TRBV12-4|-|TRBJ1-5|-
CASSLRTSNQPQHF
TGTGCCAGCAGTTTACGCACTAGCAATCAGCCCCAGCATTTT
>TRBV7-3|-|TRBJ2-5|-
CASSSGQRQETQYF
TGTGCCAGCAGCTCTGGACAGAGACAAGAGACCCAGTACTTC
>TRBV7-8|few|TRBJ1-1|-
CASSPRARLNTEAFF
TGTGCCAGCAGCCCAAGGGCCCGCTTGAACACTGAAGCTTTCTTT
>TRBV20-1|-|TRBJ1-1|-
CSARDRGKNTEAFF
TGCAGTGCTAGAGACAGGGGAAAGAACACTGAAGCTTTCTTT
>TRBV20-1|-|TRBJ2-3|-
CSALTGTSADTQYF
TGCAGTGCTTTAACCGGGACCTCGGCAGATACGCAGTATTTT
>TRBV7-2|many|TRBJ1-1|-
CASSLGGTTEAFF
TGTGCCAGCAGCTTAGGGGGGACAACTGAAGCTTTCTTT
>TRBV12-3/TRBV12-4|-|TRBJ2-6|-
CASSLTGHSGANVLTF
TGTGCCAGCAGTCTAACAGGGCACTCTGGGGCCAACGTCCTGACTTTC
>TRBV5-5|-|TRBJ1-4|-
CASSPSDGFRGYEKLFF
TGTGCCAGCAGCCCCTCTGATGGGTTTCGAGGATATGAAAAACTGTTTTTT
>TRBV5-1|-|TRBJ1-3|-
CASSLEGSGGNTIYF
TGCGCCAGCAGCTTGGAGGGCAGTGGTGGAAACACCATATATTTT
>TRBV9|few|TRBJ2-3|TRBD2
CASSYGGLAGETQYF
TGTGCCAGCAGCTACGGAGGCTTAGCGGGGGAGACGCAGTATTTT
>TRBV23-1|few|TRBJ2-4|TRBD1
CASTGQGLYIQYF
TGCGCCAGCACGGGACAGGGGCTTTACATTCAGTACTTC
>TRBV6-2/TRBV6-3|-|TRBJ1-5|-
CASSYMGNQPQHF
TGTGCCAGCAGTTATATGGGGAATCAGCCCCAGCATTTT
>TRBV5-1|-|TRBJ2-3|TRBD2
CASYAGLTTDTQYF
TGCGCCAGCTATGCGGGACTAACCACAGATACGCAGTATTTT
>TRBV6-2/TRBV6-3|few|TRBJ2-7|-
CASSYSQGPVDEQYF
TGTGCCAGCAGTTACTCGCAGGGCCCTGTGGACGAGCAGTACTTC